The following is a T cell receptor (beta chain) sequence with its context. The sample is drawn from a study of shared clonotypes between healthy human individuals. Deletions cut 3 bases from V and 13 bases from J, with 22 bases between. Germline lookup yields CDR1 SGHAT and CDR2 FQNNGV. The CDR3 is 15 residues long. Genomic DNA per cell subset filled all wells of several immunoSEQ plates. Data came from immunoSEQ multiplex PCR; TCRdb stores just in-frame clones and leaves some out. The table has millions of clones, over 85% seen once. Sample: naive CD4+ T cells sorted from blood. Subset reported: CD45RA+ positively selected. The sequence came from a man aged 18 to 30 in good health. The chain joins TRBV11-2 to TRBJ2-1; TRBD2 might be the D (6 bases). CDR3 coding DNA: TGTGCCAGCAGCTTGAGGGGCAGCCCCGGGGGAGGACAGTTCTTC. This translates into CASSLRGSPGGGQFF.